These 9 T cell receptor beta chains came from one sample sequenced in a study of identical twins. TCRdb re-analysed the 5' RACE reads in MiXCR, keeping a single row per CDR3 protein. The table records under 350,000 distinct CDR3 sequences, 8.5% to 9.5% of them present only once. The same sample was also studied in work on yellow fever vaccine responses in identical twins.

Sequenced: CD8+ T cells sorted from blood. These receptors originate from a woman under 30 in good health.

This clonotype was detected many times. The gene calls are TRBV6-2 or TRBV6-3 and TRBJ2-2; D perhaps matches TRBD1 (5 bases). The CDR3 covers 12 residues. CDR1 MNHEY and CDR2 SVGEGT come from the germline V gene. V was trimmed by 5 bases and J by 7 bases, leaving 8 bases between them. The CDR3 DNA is TGTGCCAGCAGTCAAACAGGCGGGGAGCTGTTTTTT. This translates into CASSQTGGELFF.

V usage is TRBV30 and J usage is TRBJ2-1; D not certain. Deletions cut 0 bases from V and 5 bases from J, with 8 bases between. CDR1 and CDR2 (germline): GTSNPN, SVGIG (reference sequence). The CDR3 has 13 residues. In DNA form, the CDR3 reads TGTGCCTGGAGTGTACTTCACGACAATGAGCAGTTCTTC. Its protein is CAWSVLHDNEQFF.

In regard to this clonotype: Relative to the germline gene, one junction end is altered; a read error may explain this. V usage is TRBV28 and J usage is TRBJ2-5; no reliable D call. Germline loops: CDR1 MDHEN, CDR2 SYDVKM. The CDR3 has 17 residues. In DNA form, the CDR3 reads TGTGGCAGCAGTTCCCTCAGACTGGGTAAATCCGGAGAGACCCAGTACTTC. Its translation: CGSSSLRLGKSGETQYF.

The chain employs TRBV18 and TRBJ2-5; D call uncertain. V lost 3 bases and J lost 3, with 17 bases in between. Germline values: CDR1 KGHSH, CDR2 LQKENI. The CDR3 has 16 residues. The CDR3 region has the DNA TGTGCCAGCTCACCCGACCATGGGCTGCCTAAAGAGACCCAGTACTTC. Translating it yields CASSPDHGLPKETQYF.

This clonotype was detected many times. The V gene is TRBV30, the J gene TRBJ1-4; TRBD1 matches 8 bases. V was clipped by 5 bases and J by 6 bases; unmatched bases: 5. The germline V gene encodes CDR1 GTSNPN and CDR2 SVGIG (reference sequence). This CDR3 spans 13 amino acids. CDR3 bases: TGTGCCTGGGCCGGGACAGGAGATGAAAAACTGTTTTTT. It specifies CAWAGTGDEKLFF.

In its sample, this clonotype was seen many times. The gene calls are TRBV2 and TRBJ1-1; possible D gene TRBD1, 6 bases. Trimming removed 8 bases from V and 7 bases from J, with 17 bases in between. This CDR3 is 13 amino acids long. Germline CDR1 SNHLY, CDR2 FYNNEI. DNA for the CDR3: TGTGCCAGCCCCCCGGGGGCGAGGGATGAAGCTTTCTTT. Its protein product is CASPPGARDEAFF.

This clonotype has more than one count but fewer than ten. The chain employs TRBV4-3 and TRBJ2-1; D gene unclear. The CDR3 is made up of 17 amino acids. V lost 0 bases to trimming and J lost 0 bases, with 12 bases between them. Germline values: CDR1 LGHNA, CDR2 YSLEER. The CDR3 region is CASSQEWETLSYNEQFF. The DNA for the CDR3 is TGCGCCAGCAGCCAAGAGTGGGAAACTCTCTCCTACAATGAGCAGTTCTTC.

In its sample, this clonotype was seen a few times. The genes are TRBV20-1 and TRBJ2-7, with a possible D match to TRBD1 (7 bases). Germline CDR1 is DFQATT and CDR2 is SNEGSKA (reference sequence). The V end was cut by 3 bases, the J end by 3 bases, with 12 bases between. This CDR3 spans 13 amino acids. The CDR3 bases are TGCAGTGCTAGCCTGCAGGGGGGCTACGAGCAGTACTTC. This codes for CSASLQGGYEQYF.

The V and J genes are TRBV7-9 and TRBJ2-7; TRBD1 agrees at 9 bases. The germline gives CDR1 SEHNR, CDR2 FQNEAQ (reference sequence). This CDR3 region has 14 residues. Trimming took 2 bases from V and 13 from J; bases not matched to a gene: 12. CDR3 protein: CASSLPTGQGIIYF. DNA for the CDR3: TGTGCCAGCAGCTTACCGACGGGACAGGGAATTATATACTTC.